The present entry profiles one TCR beta chain with its context. The CD8+ and CD4+ T cells were negatively isolated, with the TEMRA cells enriched by FACS. This sample stems from a study of CD8 T cells in Susac syndrome. cDNA came from roughly 0.53 to 1 ug RNA primed by random hexamers. MiXCR, run by TCRdb on the immunoSEQ multiplex PCR reads, gives a single entry per CDR3 protein. The sample has some 150,000 distinct CDR3 sequences; approximately 96% are singletons. The CDR3 extends over 14 amino acids. V was pared by 0 bases and J by 6 bases, with 14 bases between. Per germline, CDR1 DFQATT and CDR2 SNEGSKA (reference sequence).

The TCR sequence derives from a human donor with multiple sclerosis. Sequenced sample: CD8+ T cells from PBMCs. The rearrangement uses TRBV20-1 and TRBJ1-1; D is uncertain. The CDR3: CSARDREREAEAFF. CDR3 sequence (DNA): TGCAGTGCTAGAGATCGAGAGAGGGAAGCTGAAGCTTTCTTT.